This T cell receptor beta chain was documented in a study of cytomegalovirus exposure and HLA in healthy donors. Trimming took 2 bases from V and 6 from J; bases not matched to a gene: 15. The germline CDR1 and CDR2 sequences are SGDLS and YYNGEE. The CDR3 spans 19 residues. The PCR made use of 60 Vbeta and 13 Jbeta primers. TCRdb's copy holds only in-frame clones and misses some; the assay was immunoSEQ multiplex PCR. Counted here are approximately 130,000 clones, around 72% occurring once; the ten biggest clones make up 4.2%. Remarks on this clone: The antigen remains undetermined.

Study results and caveats: Specificity for CMV antigens was confirmed in vitro for a few of the CMV-associated chains. Cytomegalovirus status, reportedly, was diagnosed with high specificity and sensitivity by the classifier.

The source of this sequence is a man aged 50-59 years in good health and CMV-seropositive. V is TRBV9 and J is TRBJ2-1, with 12 positions matching TRBD2. Sequenced: PBMCs. CDR3 protein: CASSVQGGLAGGPGNEQFF. In DNA, the CDR3 is TGTGCCAGCAGCGTCCAGGGTGGGCTAGCGGGAGGGCCGGGCAATGAGCAGTTCTTC.